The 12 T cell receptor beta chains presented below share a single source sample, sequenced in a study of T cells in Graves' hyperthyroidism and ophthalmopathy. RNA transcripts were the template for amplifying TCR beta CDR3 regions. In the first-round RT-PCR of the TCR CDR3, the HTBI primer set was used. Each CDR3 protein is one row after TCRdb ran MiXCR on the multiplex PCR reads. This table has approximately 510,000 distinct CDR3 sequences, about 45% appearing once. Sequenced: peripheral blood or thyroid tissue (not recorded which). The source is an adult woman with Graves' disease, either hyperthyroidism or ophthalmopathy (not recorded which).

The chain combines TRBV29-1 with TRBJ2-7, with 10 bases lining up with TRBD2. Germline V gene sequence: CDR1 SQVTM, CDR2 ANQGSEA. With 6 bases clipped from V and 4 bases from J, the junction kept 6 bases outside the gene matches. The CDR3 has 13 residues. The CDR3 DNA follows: TGCAGCGTGCGAGCGGGAGGGCCTTACGAGCAGTACTTC. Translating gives CSVRAGGPYEQYF.

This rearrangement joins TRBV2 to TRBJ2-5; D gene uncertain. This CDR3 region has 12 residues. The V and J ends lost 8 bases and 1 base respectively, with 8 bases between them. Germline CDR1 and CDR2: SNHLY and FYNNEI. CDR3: CASLLRQETQYF. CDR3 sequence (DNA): TGTGCCAGCTTGTTACGCCAAGAGACCCAGTACTTC.

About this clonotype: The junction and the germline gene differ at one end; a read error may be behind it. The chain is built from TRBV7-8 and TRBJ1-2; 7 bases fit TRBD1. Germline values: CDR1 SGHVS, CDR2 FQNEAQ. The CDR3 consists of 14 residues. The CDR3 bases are TGTGTCAGCAGCTCACCCGGGACAGCCTATGGCTATACCTTC. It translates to CVSSSPGTAYGYTF.

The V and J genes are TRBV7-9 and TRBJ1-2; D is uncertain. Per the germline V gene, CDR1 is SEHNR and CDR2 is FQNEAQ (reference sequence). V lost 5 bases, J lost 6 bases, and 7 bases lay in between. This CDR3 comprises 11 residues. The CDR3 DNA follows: TGTGCCAGCAGCCCCAAGGATGGCTACACCTTC. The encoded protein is CASSPKDGYTF.

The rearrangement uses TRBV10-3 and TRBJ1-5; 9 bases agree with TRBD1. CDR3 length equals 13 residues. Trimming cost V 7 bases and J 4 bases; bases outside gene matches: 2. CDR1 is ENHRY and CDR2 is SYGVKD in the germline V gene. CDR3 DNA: TGTGCCATCACCGGGACAGGGAATCAGCCCCAGCATTTT. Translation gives CAITGTGNQPQHF.

The CDR3 nucleotides are TGCAGTGCTCACATCCATCAAGAGACCCAGTACTTC. Translation: CSAHIHQETQYF. The chain recombines TRBV20-1 with TRBJ2-5; the D is unclear. Per the germline V gene, CDR1 is DFQATT and CDR2 is SNEGSKA (reference sequence). Trimming shortened V by 5 bases and J by 2 bases, and 9 bases separated the two germline ends. This CDR3 comprises 12 residues.

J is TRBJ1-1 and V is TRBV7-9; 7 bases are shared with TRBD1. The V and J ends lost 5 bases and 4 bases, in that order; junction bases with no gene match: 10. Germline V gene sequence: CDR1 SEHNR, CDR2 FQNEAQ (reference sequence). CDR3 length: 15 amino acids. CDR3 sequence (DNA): TGTGCCAGCAGCCAAGGGGACAGTATAGGCACTGAAGCTTTCTTT. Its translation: CASSQGDSIGTEAFF.

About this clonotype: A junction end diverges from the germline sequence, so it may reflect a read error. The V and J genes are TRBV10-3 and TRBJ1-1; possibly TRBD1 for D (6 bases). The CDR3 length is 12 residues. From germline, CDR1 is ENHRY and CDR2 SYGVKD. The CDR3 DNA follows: TGTGCCACCACAGGGATTGAAGCTGAAGCTTCCTTT. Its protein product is CATTGIEAEASF.

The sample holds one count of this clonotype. As DNA, the CDR3 is TGTGCCAGCAGCCCCGTTCCCAACTACGAGCAGTACTTC. This encodes CASSPVPNYEQYF. V is TRBV13 and J is TRBJ2-7; D gene unclear. The germline V gene has CDR1 PRHDT and CDR2 FYEKMQ (reference sequence). The CDR3 loop spans 13 amino acids. The V gene lost 5 bases and the J gene lost 3 bases, with 11 bases spanning the gap.

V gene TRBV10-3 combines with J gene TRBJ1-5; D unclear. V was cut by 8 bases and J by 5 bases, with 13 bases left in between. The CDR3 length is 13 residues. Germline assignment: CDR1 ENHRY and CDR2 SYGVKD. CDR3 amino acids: CAIPRRSDQPQHF. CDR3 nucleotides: TGTGCCATCCCTAGACGTTCCGATCAGCCCCAGCATTTT.

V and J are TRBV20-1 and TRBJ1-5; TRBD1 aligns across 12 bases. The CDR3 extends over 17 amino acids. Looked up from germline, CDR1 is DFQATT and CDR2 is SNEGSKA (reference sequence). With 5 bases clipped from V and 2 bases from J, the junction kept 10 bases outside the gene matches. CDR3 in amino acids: CSALMGQGASGNQPQHF. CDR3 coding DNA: TGCAGTGCTTTGATGGGACAGGGGGCTTCAGGCAATCAGCCCCAGCATTTT.

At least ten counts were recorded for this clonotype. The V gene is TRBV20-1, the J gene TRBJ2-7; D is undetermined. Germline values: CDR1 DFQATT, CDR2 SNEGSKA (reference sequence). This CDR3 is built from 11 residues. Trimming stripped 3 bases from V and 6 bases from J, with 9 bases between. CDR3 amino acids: CSASNSPEQYF. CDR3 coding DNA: TGCAGTGCTAGCAATAGCCCCGAGCAGTACTTC.